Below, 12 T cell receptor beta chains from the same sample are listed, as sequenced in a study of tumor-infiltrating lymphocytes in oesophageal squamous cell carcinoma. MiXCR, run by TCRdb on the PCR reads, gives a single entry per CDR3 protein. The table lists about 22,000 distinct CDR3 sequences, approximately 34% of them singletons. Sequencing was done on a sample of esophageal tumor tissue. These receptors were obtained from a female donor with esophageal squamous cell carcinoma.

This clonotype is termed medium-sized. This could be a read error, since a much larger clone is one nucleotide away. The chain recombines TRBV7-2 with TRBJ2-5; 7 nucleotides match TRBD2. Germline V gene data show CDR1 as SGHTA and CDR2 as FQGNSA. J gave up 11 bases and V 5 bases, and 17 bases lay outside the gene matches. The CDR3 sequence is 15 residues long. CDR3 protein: CASSSGLVGYNEQYF. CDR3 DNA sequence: TGTGCCAGCAGCAGCGGACTAGTTGGGTACAATGAGCAGTACTTC. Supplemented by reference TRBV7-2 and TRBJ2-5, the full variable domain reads GAGVSQSPSNKVTEKGKDVELRCDPISGHTALYWYRQSLGQGLEFLIYFQGNSAPDKSGLPSDRFSAERTGGSVSTLTIQRTQQEDSAVYLCASSSGLVGYNEQYFGPGTRLLVL.

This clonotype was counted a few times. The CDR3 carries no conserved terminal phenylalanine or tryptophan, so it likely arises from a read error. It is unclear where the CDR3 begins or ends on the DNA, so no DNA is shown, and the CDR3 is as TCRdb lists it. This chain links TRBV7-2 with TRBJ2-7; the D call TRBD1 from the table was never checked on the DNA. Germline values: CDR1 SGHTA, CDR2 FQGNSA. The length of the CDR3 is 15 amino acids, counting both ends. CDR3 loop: CASSLGQGTPLHFGN.

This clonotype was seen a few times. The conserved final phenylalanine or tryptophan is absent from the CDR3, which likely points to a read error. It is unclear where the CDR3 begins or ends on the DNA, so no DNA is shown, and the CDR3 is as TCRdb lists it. The CDR3 here is CASRPDRDYGYTFGS. The rearrangement links TRBV6-5 to TRBJ2-7; the table's D call TRBD1 went unverified against the DNA. CDR1 MNHEY and CDR2 SVGAGI come from the germline V gene. The CDR3 region is 15 residues in length, termini included.

The CDR3, as DNA: TGTGCCACCAGTGATTTGAGGGGGGCGGAAGAGACCCAGTACTTC. Its protein is CATSDLRGAEETQYF. This chain joins TRBV24-1 and TRBJ1-1, with D perhaps TRBD1 or TRBD2 (6 bases each). The DNA end favors TRBJ2-5, so the J call may be wrong. This CDR3 has 15 amino acids. Germline V gene lookup returns CDR1 KGHDR and CDR2 SFDVKD.

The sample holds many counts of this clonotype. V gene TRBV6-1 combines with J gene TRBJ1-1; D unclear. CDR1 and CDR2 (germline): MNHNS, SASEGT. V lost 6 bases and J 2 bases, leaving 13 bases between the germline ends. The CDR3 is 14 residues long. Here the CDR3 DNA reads TGTGCCAGCAGCGAACGGGGTTATAACACTGAAGCTTTCTTT. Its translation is CASSERGYNTEAFF.

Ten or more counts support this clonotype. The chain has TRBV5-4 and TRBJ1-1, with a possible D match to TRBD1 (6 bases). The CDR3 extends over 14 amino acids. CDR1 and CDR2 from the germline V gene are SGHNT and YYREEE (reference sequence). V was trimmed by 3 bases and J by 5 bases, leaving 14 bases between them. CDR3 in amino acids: CASSWDTGGTEAFF. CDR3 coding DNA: TGTGCCAGCAGCTGGGACACCGGAGGGACTGAAGCTTTCTTT.

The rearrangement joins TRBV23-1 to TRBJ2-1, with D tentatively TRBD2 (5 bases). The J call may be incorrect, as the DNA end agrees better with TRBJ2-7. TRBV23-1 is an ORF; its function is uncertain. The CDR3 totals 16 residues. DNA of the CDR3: TGCGCCAGCAGTCAATGGCAAGAAGGGAGCTCCTACGAGCAGTACTTC. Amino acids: CASSQWQEGSSYEQYF.

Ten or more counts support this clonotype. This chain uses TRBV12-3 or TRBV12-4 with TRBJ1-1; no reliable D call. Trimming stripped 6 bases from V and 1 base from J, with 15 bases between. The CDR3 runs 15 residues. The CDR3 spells CASRPATYQNTEAFF. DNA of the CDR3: TGTGCCAGCAGACCGGCGACATACCAGAACACTGAAGCTTTCTTT.

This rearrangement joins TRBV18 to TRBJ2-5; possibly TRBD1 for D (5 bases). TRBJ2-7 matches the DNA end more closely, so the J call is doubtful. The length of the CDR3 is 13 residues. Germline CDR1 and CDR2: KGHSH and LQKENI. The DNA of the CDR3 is TGTGCCAGCTCACCTTCAGGGAACAACGAGCAGTACTTC. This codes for CASSPSGNNEQYF.

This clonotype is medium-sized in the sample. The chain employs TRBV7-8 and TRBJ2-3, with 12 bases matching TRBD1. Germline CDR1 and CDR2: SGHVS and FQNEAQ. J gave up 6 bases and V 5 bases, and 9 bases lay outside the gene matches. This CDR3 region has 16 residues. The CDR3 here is CASSTPGTGGLDTQYF. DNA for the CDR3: TGTGCCAGCAGCACACCAGGGACAGGGGGCCTGGATACGCAGTATTTT.

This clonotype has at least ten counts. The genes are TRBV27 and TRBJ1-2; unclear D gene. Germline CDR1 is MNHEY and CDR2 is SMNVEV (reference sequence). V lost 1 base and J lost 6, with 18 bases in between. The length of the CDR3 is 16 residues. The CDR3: CASSLFPPHTRHGYTF. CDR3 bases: TGTGCCAGCAGTTTATTCCCCCCCCACACAAGGCATGGCTACACCTTC.

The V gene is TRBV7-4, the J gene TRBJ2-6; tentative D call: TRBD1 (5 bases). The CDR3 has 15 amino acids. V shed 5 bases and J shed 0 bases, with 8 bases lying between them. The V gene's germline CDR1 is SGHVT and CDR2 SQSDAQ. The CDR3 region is CASSQGYSGANVLTF. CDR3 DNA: TGTGCCAGCAGCCAGGGCTACTCTGGGGCCAACGTCCTGACTTTC.